This is a list of T cell receptor beta chains from one sample in a study of T-cell reconstitution after alpha-beta-depleted transplantation in children. TCRdb ran MiXCR on the PCR reads and lists one entry per CDR3 protein. The table includes about 250,000 distinct CDR3 sequences, under 30% detected once. The material sequenced was PBMCs, mostly from graft donor cells, taken 360 days after TCRalphabeta/CD19-depleted stem cell transplant. The receptors here all came from a female patient between 2 and 15 years old who had a stem cell transplant for congenital amegakaryocytic thrombocytopenia, so the T cells may come from the graft donor. The CDR3 runs from the conserved cysteine through the conserved F or W. A D gene is named only where the DNA matches it firmly. Size is stated for part of the rows, as once, few or many counts, or as a class when the clone is expanded.

clone size | J gene | V gene | D gene | CDR3 DNA | CDR3 protein
- | TRBJ1-2 | TRBV24-1 | - | TGTGCCACCAGTGACGCGGCCAGGGGCTACACCTTC | CATSDAARGYTF
- | TRBJ2-7 | TRBV12-3/TRBV12-4 | TRBD2 | TGTGCCAGCAGTTTATGGAGCGGGGTCACCTACGAGCAGTACTTC | CASSLWSGVTYEQYF
- | TRBJ2-1 | TRBV5-1 | TRBD2 | TGCGCCAGCAGCTTGACTCCGACTAGCGGGGGGGCCGTTGAGCAGTTCTTC | CASSLTPTSGGAVEQFF
few | TRBJ1-1 | TRBV5-1 | - | TGCGCCAGCACGTGGGGGGGAGGCACTGAAGCTTTCTTT | CASTWGGGTEAFF
few | TRBJ2-3 | TRBV20-1 | - | TGCAGTGCTGAAACCGCGGGACATCGATCGACCCAGCAGGGCACAGATACGCAGTATTTT | CSAETAGHRSTQQGTDTQYF
- | TRBJ1-4 | TRBV28 | TRBD1 | TGTGCCAGCATCAATTCCGGTGGGACAGGGTTACTGTTTTTT | CASINSGGTGLLFF
- | TRBJ1-3 | TRBV11-3 | TRBD1 | TGTGCCAGCAGCTCAGGCAGGGGGCACGGAAACACCATATATTTT | CASSSGRGHGNTIYF
- | TRBJ2-7 | TRBV5-5 | - | TGTGCCAGCAGCTTCACCGGGAACTACGAGCAGTACTTC | CASSFTGNYEQYF
once | TRBJ1-4 | TRBV20-1 | - | TGCAGTGCCCCAACCACGGTCAGGGTTTCTGAAAAACTGTTTTTT | CSAPTTVRVSEKLFF
few | TRBJ2-2 | TRBV5-1 | - | TGCGCCAGCAGCTTGGAAAGGGTCGGCACCGGGGAGCTGTTTTTT | CASSLERVGTGELFF
once | TRBJ2-3 | TRBV6-1 | TRBD2 | TGTGCCAGCAGCCACCCCTCCGGGGAGGGCTGGACAGATACGCAGTATTTT | CASSHPSGEGWTDTQYF
few | TRBJ1-1 | TRBV9 | - | TGTGCCAGCAGCGTAGAGAAGGGCCTGAACACTGAAGCTTTCTTT | CASSVEKGLNTEAFF
few | TRBJ1-2 | TRBV6-1 | TRBD1 | TGTGCCAGCACCAGCGGAGGGGGCGGCTATGGCTACACCTTC | CASTSGGGGYGYTF
few | TRBJ2-2 | TRBV12-3/TRBV12-4 | TRBD2 | TGTGCCAGCAGCCTACTAGCGGGAGGGCCCCCCGGGGAGCTGTTTTTT | CASSLLAGGPPGELFF
many | TRBJ1-2 | TRBV28 | - | TGTGCCAGCAGTTCGACAGATAACTATGGCTACACCTTC | CASSSTDNYGYTF
- | TRBJ2-2 | TRBV2 | - | TGTGCCAGCAGTGAATTGGTGGTCGGGGAGCTGTTTTTT | CASSELVVGELFF
- | TRBJ2-2 | TRBV6-1 | TRBD2 | TGTGCCAGCACCGACCATGGGGAGGGGATGGGGGAGCTGTTTTTT | CASTDHGEGMGELFF
few | TRBJ1-1 | TRBV18 | - | TGTGCCAGCTCACCCCCTCTAAGGGGCACTGAAGCTTTCTTT | CASSPPLRGTEAFF
- | TRBJ2-5 | TRBV10-3 | TRBD2 | TGTGCCATCAGTTCCGGGACTAGGGAGGGGGAGACCCAGTACTTC | CAISSGTREGETQYF
- | TRBJ2-4 | TRBV6-2/TRBV6-3 | TRBD2 | TGTGCCAGCAGCCGAGGGGAGGGGACCAAAAACATTCAGTACTTC | CASSRGEGTKNIQYF
- | TRBJ1-5 | TRBV7-9 | - | TGTGCCAGCAGCGGCAGCAATCAGCCCCAGCATTTT | CASSGSNQPQHF
many | TRBJ2-5 | TRBV24-1 | - | TGTGCCACCAGTGCCTCTGAAATCCAAGAGACCCAGTACTTC | CATSASEIQETQYF
- | TRBJ2-1 | TRBV5-1 | - | TGCGCCAGCAGCTTGCGATGGGACGGACGTTTCCCTTCCTACAATGAGCAGTTCTTC | CASSLRWDGRFPSYNEQFF
- | TRBJ2-7 | TRBV6-2/TRBV6-3 | - | TGTGCCAGCAGTTACTCGTTTTCAACAGGCTTCCCCTACGAGCAGTACTTC | CASSYSFSTGFPYEQYF
- | TRBJ2-3 | TRBV7-6 | - | TGTGCCAGCAGCTTAGATCAGGGCCTGGGCACAGATACGCAGTATTTT | CASSLDQGLGTDTQYF
- | TRBJ1-6 | TRBV28 | - | TGTGCCAGCAGTTTGGGGGGGGACTGGGCCTATAATTCACCCCTCCACTTT | CASSLGGDWAYNSPLHF
few | TRBJ1-5 | TRBV20-1 | - | TGCAGTGCTCGGACAGGCAATCAGCCCCAGCATTTT | CSARTGNQPQHF
few | TRBJ2-1 | TRBV24-1 | - | TGTGCCACCAGTGAAGGGAGGGGGTTCTACAATGAGCAGTTCTTC | CATSEGRGFYNEQFF
few | TRBJ2-5 | TRBV28 | TRBD2 | TGTGCCAGCAGCTTAGCGGGGGCTGGGGAGACCCAGTACTTC | CASSLAGAGETQYF
- | TRBJ2-1 | TRBV11-1 | - | TGTGCCAGCAGCTTAAGTAAGACGGCGGGGTTACAAAACAATGAGCAGTTCTTC | CASSLSKTAGLQNNEQFF
- | TRBJ2-3 | TRBV4-1 | - | TGCGCCAGCAGCCAACGGGACGGTAGCACAGATACGCAGTATTTT | CASSQRDGSTDTQYF
- | TRBJ2-2 | TRBV6-2/TRBV6-3 | TRBD2 | TGTGCCAGCAGACCTAGCGGGAGTCCCGGGGAGCTGTTTTTT | CASRPSGSPGELFF